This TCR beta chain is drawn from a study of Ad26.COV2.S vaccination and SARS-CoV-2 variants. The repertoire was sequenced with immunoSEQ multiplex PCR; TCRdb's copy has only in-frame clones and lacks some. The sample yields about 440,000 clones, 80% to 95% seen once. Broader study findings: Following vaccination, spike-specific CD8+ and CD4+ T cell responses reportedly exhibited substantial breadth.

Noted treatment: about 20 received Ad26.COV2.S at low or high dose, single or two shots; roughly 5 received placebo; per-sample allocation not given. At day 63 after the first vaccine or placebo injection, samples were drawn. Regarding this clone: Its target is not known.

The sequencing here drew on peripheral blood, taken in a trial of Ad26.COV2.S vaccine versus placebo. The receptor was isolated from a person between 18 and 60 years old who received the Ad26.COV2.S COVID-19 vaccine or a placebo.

CDR3 amino acids: CATLGPGRADSPLHF. The CDR3 region has the DNA TGTGCAACCCTTGGCCCAGGGCGCGCTGATTCACCCCTCCACTTT. The chain couples TRBV5-8 to TRBJ1-6; possible D gene TRBD1, 5 bases. The germline CDR1 and CDR2 sequences are SGHTS and YDEGEE. There are 15 residues in the CDR3.